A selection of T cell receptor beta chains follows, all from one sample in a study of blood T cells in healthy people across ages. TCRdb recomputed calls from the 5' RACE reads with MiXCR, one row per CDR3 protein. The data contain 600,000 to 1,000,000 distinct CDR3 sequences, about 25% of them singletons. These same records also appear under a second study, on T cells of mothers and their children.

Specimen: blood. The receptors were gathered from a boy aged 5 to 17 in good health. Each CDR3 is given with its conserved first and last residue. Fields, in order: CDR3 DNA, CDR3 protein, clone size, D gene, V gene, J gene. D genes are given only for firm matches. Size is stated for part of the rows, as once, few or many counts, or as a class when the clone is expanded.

TGTGCCTGGAGTGAGGGGGGGAGCACAGATACGCAGTATTTT,CAWSEGGSTDTQYF,.,.,TRBV30,TRBJ2-3
TGCGCCAGCAGCTTGCTGTCGGCTAGCGGGATTCGTAATGAGCAGTTCTTC,CASSLLSASGIRNEQFF,.,TRBD2,TRBV5-1,TRBJ2-1
TGTGCCAGCATAAGGGACAAAGGGGGCATTCAGTACTTC,CASIRDKGGIQYF,.,.,TRBV2,TRBJ2-4
TGTGCCAGCAGCATCGGGACTAGCGGGAGATTTATTCCCCCAGATACGCAGTATTTT,CASSIGTSGRFIPPDTQYF,.,TRBD2,TRBV9,TRBJ2-3
TGTGCCAGCAGTGCGACAGCACACGAGCAGTACTTC,CASSATAHEQYF,few,.,TRBV28,TRBJ2-7
TGCAGCGTTGGAGCAACAGGGCAGAGTGGCTACACCTTC,CSVGATGQSGYTF,few,.,TRBV29-1,TRBJ1-2
TGTGCCAGCAGCCAAGATATCAGCGGGGGGGCCGAAGAGACCCAGTACTTC,CASSQDISGGAEETQYF,.,TRBD2,TRBV3-1,TRBJ2-5
TGTGCCAGCAGCCAAGAATTCCCGGGAGGGCTATCAGAGTACGGAGAGACCCAGTACTTC,CASSQEFPGGLSEYGETQYF,few,TRBD2,TRBV4-2,TRBJ2-5
TGTGCCTGGAGCGTAGGGAGCACAGATACGCAGTATTTT,CAWSVGSTDTQYF,.,.,TRBV30,TRBJ2-3
TGCGCCAGCAGCCAAGGAGCCCCGACTAGCGGGATCACAGATACGCAGTATTTT,CASSQGAPTSGITDTQYF,many,TRBD2,TRBV4-3,TRBJ2-3
TGCAGTGCTAGAGATGTAAGTCCTGTGGGCGGGAGTGTCGACGAGCAGTACTTC,CSARDVSPVGGSVDEQYF,.,TRBD2,TRBV20-1,TRBJ2-7
TGCAGTGCTAGAAGGAGGTTTAATGAAAAACTGTTTTTT,CSARRRFNEKLFF,few,.,TRBV20-1,TRBJ1-4
TGTGCCAGCAGTTACTCCCCTAACGATGAGCAGTTCTTC,CASSYSPNDEQFF,.,.,TRBV6-2/TRBV6-3,TRBJ2-1
TGTGCCAGCAGCCCCGAAGTGGTCCGCGTGAACACTGAAGCTTTCTTT,CASSPEVVRVNTEAFF,.,.,TRBV11-2,TRBJ1-1